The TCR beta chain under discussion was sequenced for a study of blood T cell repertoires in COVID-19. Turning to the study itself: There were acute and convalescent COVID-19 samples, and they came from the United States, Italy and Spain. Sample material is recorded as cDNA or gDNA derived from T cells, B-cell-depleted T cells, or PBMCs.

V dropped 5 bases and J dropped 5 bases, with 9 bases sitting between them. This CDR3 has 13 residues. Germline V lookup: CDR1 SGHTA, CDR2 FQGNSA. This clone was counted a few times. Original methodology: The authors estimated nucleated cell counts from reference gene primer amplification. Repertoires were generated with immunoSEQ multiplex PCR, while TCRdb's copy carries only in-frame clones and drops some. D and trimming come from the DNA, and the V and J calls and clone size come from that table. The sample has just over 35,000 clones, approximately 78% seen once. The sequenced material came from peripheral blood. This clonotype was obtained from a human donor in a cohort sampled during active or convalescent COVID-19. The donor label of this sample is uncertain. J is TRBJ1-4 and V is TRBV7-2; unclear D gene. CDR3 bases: TGTGCCAGCAGCCAAGGACTGAATGAAAAACTGTTTTTT. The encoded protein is CASSQGLNEKLFF.